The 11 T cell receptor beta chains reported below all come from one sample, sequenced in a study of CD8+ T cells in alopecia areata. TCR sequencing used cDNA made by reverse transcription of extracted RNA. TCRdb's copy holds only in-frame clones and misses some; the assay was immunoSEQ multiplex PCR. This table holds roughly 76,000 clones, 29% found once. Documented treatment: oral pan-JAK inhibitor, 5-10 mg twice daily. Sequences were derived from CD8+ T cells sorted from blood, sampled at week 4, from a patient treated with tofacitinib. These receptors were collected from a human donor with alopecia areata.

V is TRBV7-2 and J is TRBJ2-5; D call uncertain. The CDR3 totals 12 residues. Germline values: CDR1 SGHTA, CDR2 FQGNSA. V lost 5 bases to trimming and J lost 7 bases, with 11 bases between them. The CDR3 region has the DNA TGTGCCAGCAGCCCGACCATCGGGACCCAGTACTTC. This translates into CASSPTIGTQYF.

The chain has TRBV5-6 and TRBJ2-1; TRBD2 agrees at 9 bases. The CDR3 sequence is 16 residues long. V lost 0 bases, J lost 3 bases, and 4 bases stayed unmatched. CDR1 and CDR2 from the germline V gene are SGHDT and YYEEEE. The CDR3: CASSLGAGGIYNEQFF. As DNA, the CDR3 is TGTGCCAGCAGCTTGGGAGCGGGAGGCATCTACAATGAGCAGTTCTTC.

This CDR3 reads CSVDSGEQYF. The CDR3 nucleotides are TGCAGCGTTGATTCGGGAGAGCAGTACTTC. V and J are TRBV29-1 and TRBJ2-7; D is possibly TRBD2 (5 bases). V lost 3 bases, J lost 7 bases, and 7 bases lay in between. The CDR3 is made up of 10 amino acids. The germline V gene has CDR1 SQVTM and CDR2 ANQGSEA.

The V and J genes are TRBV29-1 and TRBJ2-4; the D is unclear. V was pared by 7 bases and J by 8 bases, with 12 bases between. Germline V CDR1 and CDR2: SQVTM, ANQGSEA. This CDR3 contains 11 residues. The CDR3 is CSALGYDIQYF. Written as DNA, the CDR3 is TGCAGCGCCCTCGGTTACGACATTCAGTACTTC. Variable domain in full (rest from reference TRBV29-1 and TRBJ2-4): SAVISQKPSRDICQRGTSLTIQCQVDSQVTMMFWYRQQPGQSLTLIATANQGSEATYESGFVIDKFPISRPNLTFSTLTVSNMSPEDSSIYLCSALGYDIQYFGAGTRLSVL.

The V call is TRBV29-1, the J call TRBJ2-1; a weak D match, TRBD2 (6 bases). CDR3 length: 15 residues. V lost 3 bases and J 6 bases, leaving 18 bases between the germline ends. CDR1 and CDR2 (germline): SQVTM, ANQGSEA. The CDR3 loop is CSVDGSGTGVNEQFF. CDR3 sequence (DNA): TGCAGCGTTGATGGATCCGGGACTGGCGTCAATGAGCAGTTCTTC.

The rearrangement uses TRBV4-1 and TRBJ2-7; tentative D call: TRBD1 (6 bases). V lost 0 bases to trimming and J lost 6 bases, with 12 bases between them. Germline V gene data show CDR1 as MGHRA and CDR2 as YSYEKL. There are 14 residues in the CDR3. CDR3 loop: CASSQETGSGEQYF. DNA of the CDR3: TGCGCCAGCAGCCAAGAAACAGGGTCGGGCGAGCAGTACTTC.

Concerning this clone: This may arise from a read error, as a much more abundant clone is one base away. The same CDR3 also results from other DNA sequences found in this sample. For the CDR3, the DNA is TGTGCCAGCAGCGTTCCATACTACGAACAGTACTTC. It encodes CASSVPYYEQYF. This chain links TRBV28 with TRBJ2-7, with D hard to call. CDR1 and CDR2 from the germline V gene are MDHEN and SYDVKM. The CDR3 length is 12 residues. The full variable domain, completed using reference TRBV28 and TRBJ2-7, is DVKVTQSSRYLVKRTGEKVFLECVQDMDHENMFWYRQDPGLGLRLIYFSYDVKMKEKGDIPEGYSVSREKKERFSLILESASTNQTSMYLCASSVPYYEQYFGPGTRLTVT.

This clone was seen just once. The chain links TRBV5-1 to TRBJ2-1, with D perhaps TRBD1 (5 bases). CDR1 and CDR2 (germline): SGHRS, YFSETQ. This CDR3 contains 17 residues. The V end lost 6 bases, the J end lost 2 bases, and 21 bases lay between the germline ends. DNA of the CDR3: TGCGCCAGCACCCTAACGCCGGGCAGGGAAGCCTACAATGAGCAGTTCTTC. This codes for CASTLTPGREAYNEQFF.

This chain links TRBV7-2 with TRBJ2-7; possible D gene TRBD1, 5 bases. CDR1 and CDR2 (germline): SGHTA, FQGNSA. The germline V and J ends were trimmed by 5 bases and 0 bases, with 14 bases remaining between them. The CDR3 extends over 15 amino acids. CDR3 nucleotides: TGTGCCAGCAGCCATGACAGAACACCCTCCTACGAGCAGTACTTC. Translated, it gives CASSHDRTPSYEQYF.

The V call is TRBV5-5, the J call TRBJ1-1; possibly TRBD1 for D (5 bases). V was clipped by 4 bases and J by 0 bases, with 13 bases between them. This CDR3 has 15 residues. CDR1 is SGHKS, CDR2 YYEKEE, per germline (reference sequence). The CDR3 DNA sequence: TGTGCCAGCAGCCCTCCGGGACGGATGAACACTGAAGCTTTCTTT. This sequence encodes CASSPPGRMNTEAFF.

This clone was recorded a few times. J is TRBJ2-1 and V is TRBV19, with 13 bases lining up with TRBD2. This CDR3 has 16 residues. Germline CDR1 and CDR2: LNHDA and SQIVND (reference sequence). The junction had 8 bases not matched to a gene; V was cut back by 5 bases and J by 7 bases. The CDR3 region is CASSARTSGSKNEQFF. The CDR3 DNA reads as TGTGCCAGTAGTGCTAGGACTAGCGGGAGTAAAAATGAGCAGTTCTTC. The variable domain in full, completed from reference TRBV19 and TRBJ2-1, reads DGGITQSPKYLFRKEGQNVTLSCEQNLNHDAMYWYRQDPGQGLRLIYYSQIVNDFQKGDIAEGYSVSREKKESFPLTVTSAQKNPTAFYLCASSARTSGSKNEQFFGPGTRLTVL.